The rows below give T cell receptor beta chains drawn from one sample of a study of control samples from healthy donors and cancer patients. Method: immunoSEQ multiplex PCR; TCRdb's copy keeps in-frame clones and lacks some. Of about 140,000 clones listed, approximately 94% are singletons. Material: blood. These receptors came from a man in his forties in good health. Both conserved end residues are trimmed from each CDR3. Each record gives: V gene, J gene, CDR3 protein.

V gene: TRBV6-5
J gene: TRBJ1-2
CDR3 protein: ASSHGDSGYT

V gene: TRBV7-9
J gene: TRBJ1-1
CDR3 protein: ASSSAPGQNTEAF

V gene: TRBV10-3
J gene: TRBJ1-1
CDR3 protein: AISDEGNTEAF

V gene: TRBV7-2
J gene: TRBJ2-7
CDR3 protein: ASSLYDETGQY

V gene: TRBV28
J gene: TRBJ1-2
CDR3 protein: AGRHGRGYGYT

V gene: TRBV7-2
J gene: TRBJ1-5
CDR3 protein: ASSSQTGSNQPQH

V gene: TRBV30
J gene: TRBJ2-7
CDR3 protein: AWSSQLEQY

V gene: TRBV12-5
J gene: TRBJ1-5
CDR3 protein: ASARTERANQPQH

V gene: TRBV10-2
J gene: TRBJ2-2
CDR3 protein: ASETGVNTGELF

V gene: TRBV6-1
J gene: TRBJ1-2
CDR3 protein: ASSERGGGYT

V gene: TRBV7-9
J gene: TRBJ1-1
CDR3 protein: ASSLTYSNTEAF

V gene: TRBV7-9
J gene: TRBJ2-3
CDR3 protein: ASSQGGADTQY

V gene: TRBV4-1
J gene: TRBJ1-2
CDR3 protein: ASSQVMVGYGYT

V gene: TRBV5-1
J gene: TRBJ2-2
CDR3 protein: ASSPGPILAERAGELF

V gene: TRBV4-2
J gene: TRBJ2-1
CDR3 protein: ASSQEGLLAGDYNEQF

V gene: TRBV3-1/TRBV3-2
J gene: TRBJ1-2
CDR3 protein: ASSHGSGTAYGYT

V gene: TRBV6-5
J gene: TRBJ1-1
CDR3 protein: ASSYDIAVTEAF

V gene: TRBV5-6
J gene: TRBJ1-1
CDR3 protein: ASSSGQEDEAF

V gene: TRBV6-2/TRBV6-3
J gene: TRBJ1-5
CDR3 protein: ASSYDELYSNQPQH

V gene: TRBV28
J gene: TRBJ1-1
CDR3 protein: ASSLYEVNTEAF

V gene: TRBV18
J gene: TRBJ2-4
CDR3 protein: ASSPFIQY

V gene: TRBV10-3
J gene: TRBJ1-2
CDR3 protein: AISEPTSGKKLDYGYT

V gene: TRBV3-1/TRBV3-2
J gene: TRBJ1-1
CDR3 protein: ASRSPRHTEAF

V gene: TRBV6-1
J gene: TRBJ2-1
CDR3 protein: ASSDRNNEQF

V gene: TRBV7-2
J gene: TRBJ2-7
CDR3 protein: ASSLAGSPTYEQY

V gene: TRBV5-6
J gene: TRBJ1-1
CDR3 protein: ASSAGGTEAF

V gene: TRBV6-5
J gene: TRBJ1-1
CDR3 protein: ASSYDRGTEAF

V gene: TRBV4-1
J gene: TRBJ2-3
CDR3 protein: ASSQEGASTDTQY

V gene: TRBV11-2
J gene: TRBJ1-3
CDR3 protein: ASSLRSGGSGNTIY

V gene: TRBV7-9
J gene: TRBJ1-2
CDR3 protein: ASSLTDYGYT

V gene: TRBV6-5
J gene: TRBJ2-7
CDR3 protein: ASSYSGKQY

V gene: TRBV12-3/TRBV12-4
J gene: TRBJ2-5
CDR3 protein: ASSPMGGSAQY